The TCR beta chain under discussion was sequenced for a study of T-cell reconstitution after alpha-beta-depleted transplantation in children. TCRbeta library construction was performed incorporating unique molecular identifiers. In TCRdb, the PCR reads were re-called with MiXCR into one record per CDR3 protein. Here the sample spans 300,000 or so distinct CDR3 sequences, about 10% being singletons. Germline CDR1 and CDR2: SGHAT and FQNNGV. CDR3 size: 15 residues. V lost 0 bases, J lost 8 bases, and 14 bases lay in between. The V gene is TRBV11-2, the J gene TRBJ2-1; D may be TRBD2 (7 bases). Sample: PBMCs from the stem cell graft donor, taken from the stem cell graft. This TCR came from a human donor who donated a stem cell graft to a child with SCID. The CDR3 reads CASSLETGGRDEQFF. In DNA form, the CDR3 reads TGTGCCAGCAGCTTAGAGACGGGGGGCCGCGATGAGCAGTTCTTC.